This T cell receptor (beta chain) is drawn from a study of regulatory T cells in long-lasting Graves disease. The CDR3 loop spans 16 amino acids. The ends were cut back, 2 bases at V and 3 bases at J, with 17 bases in the middle. Germline lookup yields CDR1 ENHRY and CDR2 SYGVKD. Time point reported: newly diagnosed GD, antithyroid drugs for less than 3 months. Making the TCR library involved RNA that had been extracted from PBMCs. Building the TCR beta libraries relied on iRepertoire HTBI primers, and CDR3 regions underwent Arm-PCR. Original processing methods: Analysis of the samples identified about 62 TRBV and roughly 15 TRBJ segments. TCRdb reanalysed the multiplex PCR reads using MiXCR and keeps one entry per CDR3 protein. The authors' filters were not applied to this entry. The sample has about 540,000 distinct CDR3 sequences; 13% are singletons. In addition, the sample was reused for a study of T cells in Graves' hyperthyroidism and ophthalmopathy.

The chain joins TRBV10-3 to TRBJ2-7; TRBD1 is a possible D gene (6 bases). The receptor was derived from a man aged 25 to 45 with Graves disease. The material sequenced was peripheral blood mononuclear cells (PBMCs), taken at new diagnosis, from a patient treated with antithyroid drugs. CDR3 sequence (DNA): TGTGCCATCAGTGAGGAAGGTTCCTTAGGGGGCTACGAGCAGTACTTC. Encoded protein: CAISEEGSLGGYEQYF.